These 5 T cell receptor beta chains share one sample of origin, sequenced in a study of T cells in Graves' hyperthyroidism and ophthalmopathy (dated by TCRdb to about 2019). The library came from multiplex PCR. The run used an Illumina HiSeq 2000. The TCR beta CDR3 regions were amplified from RNA transcripts. The first round of RT-PCR for the TCR CDR3 was performed with the HTBI primer set and the Qiagen OneStep RT-PCR kit. TCRdb trimmed public reads at Q25 via fastp, called clones via MiXCR and kept in-frame beta chains. All rows with the same CDR3 protein become a single entry with the most common DNA and genes. This sample has hundreds of thousands of distinct CDR3 sequences in its table, and 14% to 15% of those were observed once. Clones ranked in the top ten supply approximately 4.2% of the sample. Sequencing was performed on blood. All receptors derive from a middle-aged woman with Graves' ophthalmopathy.

This clonotype was observed at least ten times. This rearrangement joins TRBV5-6 to TRBJ2-7, with 8 bases fitting TRBD2. With V trimmed by 4 bases and J by 6 bases, 3 bases remained unmatched. The length of the CDR3 is 12 residues. CDR1 is SGHDT and CDR2 is YYEEEE in the germline V gene. CDR3 protein: CASSDTSGEQYF. In DNA form, the CDR3 reads TGTGCCAGCAGCGACACTAGCGGCGAGCAGTACTTC.

This clonotype has a count of ten or more. The chain uses TRBV29-1 and TRBJ1-1, with 7 bases that match TRBD1. V lost 6 bases to trimming and J lost 3 bases; unmatched junction nucleotides: 10. The CDR3 covers 14 residues. Germline-derived CDR1 and CDR2 are SQVTM and ANQGSEA. The CDR3 region is CSVTTGVMHTEAFF. Here the CDR3 DNA reads TGCAGCGTGACTACAGGGGTCATGCACACTGAAGCTTTCTTT.

This clonotype was seen at least ten times. The genes are TRBV4-1 and TRBJ2-7; D may be TRBD2 (5 bases). The CDR3 is 12 amino acids. Germline V lookup: CDR1 MGHRA, CDR2 YSYEKL. Between the trimmed V and J ends, which lost 2 bases and 6 bases, there was a span of 8 bases. The CDR3 DNA is TGCGCCAGCAGCCAATCTCGGGGCGAGCAGTACTTC. This translates into CASSQSRGEQYF.

This clonotype was found many times. The DNA of the CDR3 is TGTGCCAGCAGTCCACGACAGGGATCAGCGTTCTCCTACGAGCAGTACTTC. Translated: CASSPRQGSAFSYEQYF. The chain uses TRBV27 and TRBJ2-7; 7 nucleotides align to TRBD1. Unmatched junction bases numbered 13, after V lost 5 bases and J lost 0 bases. This CDR3 region has 17 residues. The germline CDR1 and CDR2 sequences are MNHEY and SMNVEV (reference sequence).

This clonotype was seen a handful of times. The gene calls are TRBV28 and TRBJ2-3, with D unresolved. The CDR3 has 14 amino acids. The V gene's germline CDR1 is MDHEN and CDR2 SYDVKM. The V and J ends lost 3 bases and 8 bases respectively, with 15 bases between them. CDR3 nucleotides: TGTGCCAGCAGTTTCCCCCGGGCAAGCACTACGCAGTATTTT. It yields the protein CASSFPRASTTQYF.